This T cell receptor beta chain was identified in a study of cytomegalovirus exposure and HLA in healthy donors (TCRdb year 2017). At the level of the whole study: An earlier analysis of roughly 610 of the donors reported 250 to 300 Gb of sequence data and 95 million to 140 million unique TCR beta sequences obtained from roughly 180 million T cells. Around 300 gigabases of sequencing data and 80 million or so unique TCR sequences were included in an early release covering roughly 700 HLA-typed donors. The genetic ancestry cluster associated with self-reported Caucasian donors included 81% of the roughly 400 genotyped donors. The aim of the study was to test whether cataloging public T cell receptors could identify signatures of past pathogen exposure. The T cell repertoires of some 670 subjects were profiled by immunosequencing and related to cytomegalovirus serostatus. In addition to the first cohort of roughly 670 subjects, a separate validation cohort of 130 or so different subjects was used. The study combined high-throughput TCR immunosequencing, statistical association of individual TCRs with disease status, and machine learning to predict cytomegalovirus infection status. A later analysis re-examined previously published TCR beta repertoires from about 700 donors and added high-resolution HLA genotyping to investigate patterns of TCR occurrence. Rather than using new phenotypic data, the later analysis identified candidate immune exposures from TCR beta sequences and from how often those sequences occurred across donors. An earlier analysis of approximately 640 of the donors applied high-throughput TCR beta sequencing to assess whether each TCR beta V gene segment acted as functional or pseudogenic. Donor age, sex, ethnicity and CMV serostatus were compiled together with the repertoire data. In a later genetic analysis, genome-wide SNP genotypes for about 55% of the 666 donors were used, and that subset was treated as a discovery cohort. Every repertoire in the discovery cohort had been generated on one and the same sequencing platform. Class I and class II HLA loci were covered by the typing at four-digit resolution. The number of donors typed differed by locus, with about 629-630 for A, B, C, DRB1 and DQB1, 522 for DQA1, over 600 for DPA1, and around 450 for DPB1. Roughly 5 DR-DQ haplotypes were handled as single units for association and clustering, since linkage in the cohort was strong. Among 398 genotyped donors of the cohort, an average of around 250,000 unique TCR beta nucleotide sequences was sequenced per donor, of which about 18% were non-productive.

Results the study describes overall, beyond this receptor: The study listed around 160 TCR beta chains as associated with cytomegalovirus. An association between a missense DCLRE1C variant and V-gene and J-gene trimming of TCR beta chains was found in a later genetic analysis and replicated in an independent cohort. According to a later analysis, TCR association rates differed among HLA loci, with DRB1 alleles showing the most associated TCRs and HLA-C alleles showing the fewest. In both the original and validation cohorts, the classifier was reported to diagnose cytomegalovirus status with high specificity and sensitivity. Immune exposure information for the cohort was limited to CMV serostatus. A later analysis found that most CMV-associated TCR beta chains appeared HLA-restricted, with HLA associations seemingly driven largely by CMV exposure. A group of highly shared sequence variants was considered likely to be a technical artifact of the sequencing pipeline. According to the authors, the approach could potentially be generalized to other disease states and immunological phenotypes. In a later analysis, some 17,000 TCR beta sequences were associated with specific HLA alleles at a false discovery rate of 0.05. According to a later analysis, parvovirus B19, influenza, CMV and Epstein-Barr virus appeared linked to several top co-occurrence clusters. This cohort had only TCR beta chains sequenced, and the lack of alpha or paired-chain data limited which features could be detected. Correlated functional status among segregating V segments might reflect linkage disequilibrium, but an unknown experimental factor could not be ruled out. Because counts were too low, some 17 rarely observed V segments, including chromosome 9 orphons, were left out of the earlier analysis of approximately 580 of the donors. Most TCR sequences were seen in very few donors, while some public TCRs were found in many individuals. In vitro tests confirmed that a few of the cytomegalovirus-associated TCR beta chains recognize cytomegalovirus antigens. Because some donors lacked HLA typing at each locus, the association tests relied only on the typed subset. Some IMGT-functional V segments, including TRBV6-2 and TRBV6-3, could not be told apart with the 87-base-pair reads, so those segments were excluded. In a later genetic analysis, fewer N-insertions in productive TCRs were reported among donors in an Asian-associated ancestry cluster than the roughly 700-donor mean. A further reported finding was that TCR beta sequences accurately predicted the HLA-A and HLA-B alleles for most subjects in the first cohort. In a later analysis, HLA-associated TCR beta chains showed more clonal expansion and lower generation probabilities than non-associated chains that were equally common. Assigning TCR associations to individual alleles was difficult when HLA alleles, especially DR and DQ, strongly co-occurred. Roughly uniform sequencing depth across donors was assumed in presence/absence analyses, although this assumption may not hold. In an earlier analysis of a few hundred of the donors, most TCR beta V segments were observed in productive rearrangements about 90% or about 30% of the time, broadly matching IMGT annotations.

This clone was seen only a few times. Its antigen remains undetermined. No much larger clonotype is one base removed from it; base qualities were not supplied. The cohort consisted of hundreds of healthy bone marrow donors. At the time of sampling, all cohort members were nominally healthy, though unrecorded immune exposures were likely present. The donor tested CMV seropositive and was one of the 289 seropositive cohort members. A peripheral blood sample was provided by each donor, and peripheral blood mononuclear cells were used for TCR beta sequencing. Genomic DNA was extracted from the blood cell samples with the Qiagen DNeasy Blood Extraction Kit. The method was the immunoSEQ multiplex PCR assay. A mixture of 60 forward primers for TCR Vbeta segments and 13 reverse primers for TCR Jbeta segments was used in the multiplex PCR. Amplification of the CDR3 region of rearranged TCR beta genes was performed with a multiplex PCR assay on genomic DNA. On the Illumina HiSeq System, the amplified TCR beta libraries were sequenced as 87-base-pair reads. The authors processed their data as follows. Across the roughly 640 repertoires, a later analysis counted 75 million to 90 million unique TCR beta chains, 9.5 million to 12 million of which were shared by at least two donors. Raw reads were error-corrected and collapsed into unique sequences by a nearest-neighbor algorithm in which closely related sequences were merged to remove PCR and sequencing errors. CDR3 sequences were aligned to IMGT reference sequences to assign V, D and J gene segments. For a sequence to be retained, a match of at least six nucleotides was required to both a V gene segment and a J gene segment. A rearrangement was called productive if the CDR3 had no stop codons and remained in frame with V and J, and every other rearrangement was called non-productive. CDR3 was defined by IMGT convention, running from the second conserved V-encoded cysteine to the conserved J-encoded phenylalanine. The earlier analysis of about 590 of the donors excluded sequences that lacked an unambiguous match to a single V gene segment. In an earlier analysis of approximately 560 of the donors, a V segment was called functional when productive rearrangements were above 56.7%, and segregating when the standard deviation between donors exceeded 5%. A statistical classification framework was developed to diagnose cytomegalovirus status using the catalog of TCR beta chain sequences. A later analysis assigned V and J genes by comparing TCR nucleotide sequences with IMGT/GENE-DB human TR gene sequences. In a later analysis, CDR3 sequences and most-parsimonious VDJ recombination scenarios were assigned using the TCRdist pipeline. A later analysis defined each TCR beta chain by its CDR3 amino acid sequence plus V-gene family, and excluded reads lacking a unique V-gene family. As a way to deal with suspected cross-contamination and a sequencing artifact, a later analysis dropped roughly 620 nucleotide sequences that were highly shared and had low generation probability. In a later analysis, a clonal expansion index was calculated for each public chain from normalized within-repertoire ranks of inferred template counts. In a later analysis, generation probabilities were computed with a VDJ recombination model fitted to out-of-frame rearrangements, and the resulting probabilities were checked against IGoR. In a later analysis, TCR-TCR, TCR-HLA and TCR-CMV co-occurrence was scored with hypergeometric tests, and a repertoire-size bias correction was applied to TCR pairs. In a later analysis, false discovery rates were estimated by permuting HLA or CMV assignments 20 times. In a later analysis, co-occurring TCRs were grouped using DBSCAN, and TCRdist sequence similarity was added for clustering within HLA-allele-positive subsets. Repertoires with fewer than 30,000 or more than 120,000 public chains were left out of co-occurrence clustering, as were about 5 repertoires with anomalous nucleotide sharing. Not all clones reach the TCRdb copy of this immuneACCESS table, which keeps in-frame sequences only. Checked studies attribute under half of the gap to unresolved V genes and leave the rest unexplained. That table supplies the V and J calls and clone size; D and trimming were determined from the DNA. The sample table lists more than 85,000 clones, approximately 72% of them with a count of one. The leading ten clones occupy roughly an eighth of the sample.

The CDR3, from cysteine to phenylalanine, totals 14 residues. Here the CDR3 DNA is all that survives: 42 bases in frame from base 1. Trimming accounts for 6 bases at V and 6 bases at J, while the number of junction bases matched to no gene is 7. According to the germline V gene, CDR1 reads SNHLY and CDR2 reads FYNNEI. The chain was built from TRBV2 and TRBJ1-4, with 7 bases matching TRBD1. This sequence originates from a male donor in good health and CMV-seropositive. Sequences were obtained from PBMCs. The encoded CDR3 is CASRLTGPHEKLFF. The DNA reads TGTGCCAGCAGACTGACAGGGCCCCATGAAAAACTGTTTTTT.